A selection of T cell receptor beta chains follows, all from one sample in a study of cytomegalovirus exposure and HLA in healthy donors. Sequencing used immunoSEQ multiplex PCR; TCRdb keeps in-frame clones, though not all of them. The data hold fewer than 150,000 clones, with roughly 80% observed a single time. The sequenced material came from PBMCs. The receptor set was obtained from a man aged 50 to 59 in good health and CMV-seronegative. Each CDR3 is given with its conserved first and last residue. Size is omitted from some rows. Given values are once, few, many or a class for expanded clones.

.	TRBV9	TRBJ2-2	CASSAGTGVGELFF
.	TRBV4-1	TRBJ1-3	CASSRQSQTVTSGNTIYF
.	TRBV15	.	CATSTRRGTGSYEQYF
.	TRBV5-1	TRBJ2-7	CASSLASGTENTMTYEQYF
few	TRBV18	TRBJ1-1	CASARQRMNTEAFF
.	TRBV6-1	TRBJ1-4	CASRGGAGEKLFF
.	TRBV19	TRBJ1-1	CASTVGNLLGNTEAFF
.	TRBV4-1	TRBJ1-2	CASSRAGYGYTF
.	TRBV28	TRBJ2-7	CASSSLIDREKIHEQYF
.	TRBV7-3	TRBJ2-1	CASSLSAGSEQFF
.	TRBV19	TRBJ2-7	CASRWDSTYEQYF
.	TRBV19	TRBJ2-2	CSSGLAGGNTGELFF
.	TRBV28	TRBJ2-7	CASSSDRGRVYEQYF
.	TRBV29-1	TRBJ1-2	CSVERGGGYTF
.	TRBV11-2	TRBJ1-3	CASSFQASSGNTIYF
.	TRBV28	TRBJ2-7	CASSPGQGTGEADEQYF
.	TRBV5-6	TRBJ1-5	CASSSTFGLNPNQPQHF
.	TRBV28	TRBJ2-5	CASSQLAGGETQYF
many	TRBV9	TRBJ1-2	CASSVAGNHGYTF
few	TRBV11-2	TRBJ2-7	CASSHNRGTARTYEQYF
.	TRBV4-3	TRBJ2-1	CASSSNFGTLEGNEQFF
.	TRBV7-2	TRBJ2-7	CASSLVGTKGEQYF
.	TRBV4-3	TRBJ2-1	CASSQVAGRGYNEQFF
.	TRBV5-1	TRBJ1-1	CASSLQYVNTEAFF
.	TRBV6-6	TRBJ1-2	CASSFQGADYGYTF
.	TRBV4-1	TRBJ2-2	CASSQPRDTGELFF
few	TRBV27	TRBJ2-2	CASSRRTGTSGGLNTGELFF
.	TRBV6-5	TRBJ2-1	CASSYGLAGNDEQFF
.	TRBV9	TRBJ2-7	CASSVRAGAYEQYF
.	TRBV6-6	TRBJ1-1	CASSSGGTEAFF
.	TRBV27	TRBJ1-2	CASSFSNNQGVYGYTF
.	TRBV6-5	TRBJ2-5	CASSREGETQYF
.	TRBV28	TRBJ1-2	CASNVGGLVYGYTF
.	TRBV11-2	TRBJ2-7	CASSLGTGGEQYF
few	TRBV28	TRBJ2-7	CASSWGLQVGEQYF
few	TRBV9	TRBJ2-7	CASSVGGKAATGEQYF
.	TRBV29-1	TRBJ2-7	CSVGRGGPDEQYF
.	TRBV7-2	TRBJ1-6	CASSLAPFQGKGSYNSPLHF
.	TRBV19	TRBJ1-1	CASSIRQNTEAFF
.	TRBV10-3	TRBJ2-3	CAISQKGGTDTQYF
.	TRBV5-1	TRBJ1-5	CASSLDGRGAQPQHF
.	TRBV5-1	TRBJ1-3	CASSFNGDSGNTIYF